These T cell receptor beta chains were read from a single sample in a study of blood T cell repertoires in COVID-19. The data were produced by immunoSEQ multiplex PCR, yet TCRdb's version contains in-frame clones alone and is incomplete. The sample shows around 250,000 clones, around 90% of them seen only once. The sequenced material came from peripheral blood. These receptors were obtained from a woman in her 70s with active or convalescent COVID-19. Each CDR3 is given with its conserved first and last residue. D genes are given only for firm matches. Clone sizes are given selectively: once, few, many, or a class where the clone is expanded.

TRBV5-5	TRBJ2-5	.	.	CASSAGLLQAQGETQYF	TGTGCCAGCAGTGCTGGGTTGCTACAGGCCCAGGGGGAGACCCAGTACTTC
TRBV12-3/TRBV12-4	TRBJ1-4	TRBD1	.	CASNDRVEGKLFF	TGTGCCAGCAACGACAGGGTGGAAGGAAAACTGTTTTTT
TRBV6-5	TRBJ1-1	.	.	CASNDRLNTEAFF	TGTGCCAGCAACGACAGGCTGAACACTGAAGCTTTCTTT
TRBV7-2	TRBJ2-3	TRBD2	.	CASRGTSLSTDTQYF	TGTGCCAGCAGGGGGACTAGCTTAAGCACAGATACGCAGTATTTT
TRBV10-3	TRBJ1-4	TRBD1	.	CAISEGTGNEKLFF	TGTGCCATCAGTGAGGGGACAGGGAATGAAAAACTGTTTTTT
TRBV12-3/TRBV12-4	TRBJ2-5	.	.	CASSLQGLGTQYF	TGTGCCAGCAGCTTACAGGGCTTGGGGACCCAGTACTTC
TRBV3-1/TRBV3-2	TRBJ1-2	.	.	CASSHRPGGSYGYTF	TGTGCCAGCAGCCACAGGCCCGGTGGCTCTTATGGCTACACCTTC
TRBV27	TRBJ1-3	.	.	CASSSHTGNTIYF	TGTGCCAGCAGTTCCCACACTGGAAACACCATATATTTT
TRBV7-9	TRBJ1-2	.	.	CASSFDNNYGYTF	TGTGCCAGCAGCTTCGACAATAACTATGGCTACACCTTC
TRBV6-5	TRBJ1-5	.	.	CASSTSGTLQPQHF	TGTGCCAGCAGTACCTCGGGGACACTTCAGCCCCAGCATTTT
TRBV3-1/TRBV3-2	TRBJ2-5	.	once	CASSQPGLQETQYF	TGTGCCAGCAGCCAGCCGGGACTTCAAGAGACCCAGTACTTC
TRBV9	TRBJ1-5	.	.	CASSVDGQGLGPQHF	TGTGCCAGCAGCGTAGACGGGCAGGGCTTAGGGCCCCAGCATTTT
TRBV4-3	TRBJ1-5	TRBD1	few	CASSQERDRRVQPQHF	TGCGCCAGCAGCCAAGAAAGGGACAGGCGTGTTCAGCCCCAGCATTTT
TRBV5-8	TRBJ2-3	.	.	CASSLGSARGTDTQYF	TGTGCCAGCAGCTTGGGTTCGGCCAGGGGAACAGATACGCAGTATTTT
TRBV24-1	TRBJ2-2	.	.	CATSGGQNTGELFF	TGTGCCACCTCGGGGGGCCAAAACACCGGGGAGCTGTTTTTT
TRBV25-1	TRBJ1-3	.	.	CASMGAAGNTIYF	TGTGCCAGCATGGGGGCAGCTGGAAACACCATATATTTT
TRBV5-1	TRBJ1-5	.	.	CAAAEKGSGDQPQHF	TGCGCCGCCGCGGAAAAAGGGTCGGGAGATCAGCCCCAGCATTTT